Listed here is a single T cell receptor (beta chain). The antigen is undetermined. CDR3 size: 14 residues. Germline V gene data show CDR1 as DFQATT and CDR2 as SNEGSKA (reference sequence). V lost 3 bases to trimming and J lost 2 bases; unmatched junction nucleotides: 2. None of the patients had undergone any treatment ahead of thyroid surgery. This record belongs to a study of metastatic and nonmetastatic thyroid tumors. Study at large: Across blood and tumor or nodule tissue, repertoires from malignant and benign thyroid patients were compared with one another. General observations from the study: Reported TCR beta diversity, measured in blood and tumor, was significantly higher for malignant thyroid tumors than for benign nodules.

TCRdb reprocessed the PCR reads using MiXCR. The table includes roughly 14,000 clones, about 27% detected once. The sample taken for sequencing was tumor tissue. The source is a female donor with papillary thyroid cancer or a benign thyroid nodule (not recorded which). Some clones in this sample may be carry-over from other donors' samples. The chain joins TRBV20-1 to TRBJ2-2; 8 positions match TRBD2. Here the CDR3 DNA reads TGCAGTGCTAGCGGGAGGGTAAACACCGGGGAGCTGTTTTTT. Translated: CSASGRVNTGELFF.